This T cell receptor (beta chain) was recorded in a study of cytomegalovirus exposure and HLA in healthy donors. Study-wide context: Among the approximately 400 donors who were genotyped, about 84% fell in the genetic ancestry cluster that is associated with self-reported Caucasian donors.

Primers included in the PCR were 60 Vbeta and 13 Jbeta primers. Repertoires were generated with immunoSEQ multiplex PCR, while TCRdb's copy carries only in-frame clones and drops some. Of 100,000 to 120,000 clones listed, 86% are singletons. The germline V and J ends were trimmed by 5 bases and 7 bases, with 18 bases remaining between them. The CDR3 loop spans 14 amino acids. The V gene's germline CDR1 is SGHRS and CDR2 YFSETQ. On this clone itself: Its antigen is still unknown.

Study-wide results and caveats: Later on, analysis showed that most CMV-associated TCR beta chains appeared to be HLA-restricted. In a later analysis, productive TCRs from donors in an Asian-associated ancestry cluster reportedly carried fewer N-insertions than the cohort mean. Earlier analysis yielded a pattern in which most TCR beta V segments were productive about 90% or about 30% of the time.

The specimen was PBMCs. This TCR came from a man in his forties in good health and CMV-seronegative. The rearrangement uses TRBV5-1 and TRBJ1-1, with TRBD1 as a possible D gene (5 bases). The CDR3 coding sequence is TGCGCCAGCAGTCAAGGAAGGACACCTGGTGAAGCTTTCTTT. Its translation is CASSQGRTPGEAFF.